This paragraph reports one T cell receptor (beta chain). With 4 bases removed from V and 7 bases from J, the gap between germline ends came to 15 bases. CDR1 is SGHKS, CDR2 YYEKEE, per germline (reference sequence). There are 13 residues in the CDR3. This entry is derived from a study of blood T cell repertoires in COVID-19. Study details: Whether acute or convalescent, the COVID-19 samples came from the United States, Italy and Spain.

Clones were sequenced by immunoSEQ multiplex PCR, and TCRdb holds only the in-frame ones, with some missing. The sample has around 69,000 clones, 85% seen once. The receptor's source is a man over 45 with acute or convalescent COVID-19. The rearrangement joins TRBV5-5 to TRBJ2-7; D is perhaps TRBD1 (6 bases). The specimen sequenced was peripheral blood. In nucleotides, the CDR3 is TGTGCCAGCAGCCAGGGGCCCCCTTTAGAGCAGTACTTC. It specifies CASSQGPPLEQYF.